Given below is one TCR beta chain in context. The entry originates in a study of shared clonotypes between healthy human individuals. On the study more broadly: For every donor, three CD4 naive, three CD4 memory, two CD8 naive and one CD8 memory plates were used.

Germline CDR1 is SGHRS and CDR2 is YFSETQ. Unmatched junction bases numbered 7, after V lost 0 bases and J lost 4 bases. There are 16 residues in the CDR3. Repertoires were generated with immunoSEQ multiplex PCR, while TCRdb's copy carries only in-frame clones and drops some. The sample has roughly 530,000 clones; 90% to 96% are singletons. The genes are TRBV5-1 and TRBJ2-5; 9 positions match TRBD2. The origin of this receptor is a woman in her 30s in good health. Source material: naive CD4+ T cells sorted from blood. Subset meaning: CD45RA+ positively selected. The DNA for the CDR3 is TGCGCCAGCAGCTTGGAGGCGGGAGGGATAGGAGAGACCCAGTACTTC. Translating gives CASSLEAGGIGETQYF.